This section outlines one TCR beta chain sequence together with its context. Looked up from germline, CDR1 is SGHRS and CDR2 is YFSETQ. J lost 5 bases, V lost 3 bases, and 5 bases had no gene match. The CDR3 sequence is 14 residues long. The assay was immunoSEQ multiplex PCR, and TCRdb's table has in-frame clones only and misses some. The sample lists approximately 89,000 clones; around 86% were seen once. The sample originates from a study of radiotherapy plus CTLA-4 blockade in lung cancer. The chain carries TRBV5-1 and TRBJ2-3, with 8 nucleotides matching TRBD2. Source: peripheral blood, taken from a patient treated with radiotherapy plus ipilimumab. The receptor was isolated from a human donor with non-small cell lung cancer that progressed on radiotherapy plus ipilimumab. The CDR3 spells CASSSGREGDTQYF. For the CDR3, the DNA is TGCGCCAGCAGCTCCGGACGGGAGGGAGATACGCAGTATTTT.